Listed below are T cell receptor beta chains from one sample, sequenced in a study of control samples from healthy donors and cancer patients. This table comes from immunoSEQ multiplex PCR, and its TCRdb copy is limited to in-frame clones, with some not included. This sample's clone table lists approximately 190,000 clones. Sequencing was done on a sample of blood. All receptors come from a woman aged 30 to 39 in good health. Both conserved end residues are part of each CDR3. A D gene is named only where the DNA matches it firmly.

J	V	length	D	DNA	CDR3
TRBJ1-1	TRBV12-3/TRBV12-4	13	.	TGTGCCAGCAGTTTCGGTCCGAACACTGAAGCTTTCTTT	CASSFGPNTEAFF
TRBJ1-5	TRBV19	15	.	TGTGCCAGTAGTATAGATAGGGGGGGCAATCAGCCCCAGCATTTT	CASSIDRGGNQPQHF
TRBJ1-3	TRBV7-9	17	.	TGTGCCAGCAGCTTAGCGGGTTGGGGGGGCTCTGGAAACACCATATATTTT	CASSLAGWGGSGNTIYF
TRBJ2-1	TRBV25-1	13	.	TGTGCCAGCAGTGCTACCGGCGGCAATGAGCAGTTCTTC	CASSATGGNEQFF
TRBJ1-1	TRBV27	13	.	TGTGCCAGCAGTTTATCCCCCTCAGGGAGAGAATTCTTT	CASSLSPSGREFF
TRBJ1-4	TRBV5-8	11	.	TGTGCCAGCAGCTTGGGGGAAAAACTGTTTTTT	CASSLGEKLFF
TRBJ1-5	TRBV3-1/TRBV3-2	14	.	TGTGCCAGCAGCCATGGACAGAGCAATCAGCCCCAGCATTTT	CASSHGQSNQPQHF
TRBJ2-6	TRBV6-5	15	TRBD1	TGTGCCAGCAGTCCAGACAGGGCTGGGGCCAACGTCCTGACTTTC	CASSPDRAGANVLTF
TRBJ1-4	TRBV12-3/TRBV12-4	12	.	TGTGCCAGCAGTTGGGAGGATGAAAAACTGTTTTTT	CASSWEDEKLFF
TRBJ2-1	TRBV7-8	16	TRBD2	TGTGCCAGCAGCCTTCAGACTAGTAGCGGGTACAATGAGCAGTTCTTC	CASSLQTSSGYNEQFF
TRBJ2-7	TRBV4-1	19	TRBD2	TGCGCCAGCAGCCAAGAAGGACTAGCGGGGGGCCTTAGCTCCTACGAGCAGTACTTC	CASSQEGLAGGLSSYEQYF
TRBJ2-5	TRBV6-2/TRBV6-3	14	.	TGTGCCAGCAGTTCCCATGACAGAGGAGAGACCCAGTACTTC	CASSSHDRGETQYF
TRBJ1-1	TRBV6-1	10	.	TGTGCCAGCAGTGAAGAGCCGGGTTTCTTT	CASSEEPGFF
TRBJ1-5	TRBV2	15	.	TGTGCCAGCAGTGATCCTAGACGGGGAGGACAGCCCCAGCATTTT	CASSDPRRGGQPQHF
TRBJ2-1	TRBV28	16	TRBD2	TGTGCCAGCAGTTCCCTGGCTAGCGGGGGGTTTAATGAGCAGTTCTTC	CASSSLASGGFNEQFF
TRBJ1-4	TRBV6-6	14	.	TGTGCCAGCAGTTACTCACTCCTTAATGAAAAACTGTTTTTT	CASSYSLLNEKLFF
TRBJ1-2	TRBV7-2	14	.	TGTGCCAGCGAGCGGAGTAGAACTAACTATGGCTACACCTTC	CASERSRTNYGYTF
TRBJ1-5	TRBV19	15	.	TGTGCCAGTAAAACGGGGGACCTCTTCAATCAGCCCCAGCATTTT	CASKTGDLFNQPQHF
TRBJ2-5	TRBV19	16	.	TGTGCCAGTAGTATAAGAGACGGGGCCCCTCAAGAGACCCAGTACTTC	CASSIRDGAPQETQYF
TRBJ2-1	TRBV28	15	TRBD2	TGTGCCAGCAGTTTAGGGGGCCTAGCGGGCAATGAGCAGTTCTTC	CASSLGGLAGNEQFF
TRBJ2-3	TRBV24-1	15	TRBD1	TGTGCCACCAGTGGCGGACAGGGGCTACCAGATACGCAGTATTTT	CATSGGQGLPDTQYF
TRBJ2-5	TRBV5-1	14	.	TGCGCCAGCTCCCCGGGGGCTGCGCAAGAGACCCAGTACTTC	CASSPGAAQETQYF
TRBJ1-5	TRBV5-1	14	.	TGCGCCAGCAGCTTGGGGCAAGGGATTCAGCCCCAGCATTTT	CASSLGQGIQPQHF
TRBJ1-5	TRBV24-1	16	TRBD1	TGTGCCACCAGTGATGTGGGACAGGGAGTTTTTCAGCCCCAGCATTTT	CATSDVGQGVFQPQHF
TRBJ2-5	TRBV7-2	14	TRBD2	TGTGCCAGCAGCTTGAGCGGGGGGGTGGAGACCCAGTACTTC	CASSLSGGVETQYF
TRBJ1-1	TRBV7-9	17	.	TGTGCCAGCAGTCCCACACTACAGGGAGGCAGGAACACTGAAGCTTTCTTT	CASSPTLQGGRNTEAFF
TRBJ1-3	TRBV9	14	.	TGTGCCAGCAGCGTAGGGTCCTCTGGAAACACCATATATTTT	CASSVGSSGNTIYF
TRBJ1-5	TRBV28	16	.	TGTGCCAGCAGTCCCTCGTTAGGGGCGGACAATCAGCCCCAGCATTTT	CASSPSLGADNQPQHF
TRBJ1-1	TRBV18	17	.	TGTGCCAGCTCACCACGACTGGGGGGCTCAGGGAGCACTGAAGCTTTCTTT	CASSPRLGGSGSTEAFF
TRBJ1-5	TRBV7-8	18	.	TGTGCCAGCAGCCTCCAGAGGTTCCCCCCGGTTGGCAATCAGCCCCAGCATTTT	CASSLQRFPPVGNQPQHF
TRBJ1-6	TRBV11-2	18	TRBD1	TGTGCCAGCAGCGGCCCTCCGTCTGGGACAGGTTATAATTCACCCCTCCACTTT	CASSGPPSGTGYNSPLHF
TRBJ1-1	TRBV5-6	13	.	TGTGCCAGCAGCTTTGGGCGTAACACTGAAGCTTTCTTT	CASSFGRNTEAFF
TRBJ2-3	TRBV10-2	14	TRBD2	TGCGCCAGTAGGTTAGCGGGGGTAGCAGATACGCAGTATTTT	CASRLAGVADTQYF
TRBJ2-7	TRBV3-1/TRBV3-2	16	TRBD2	TGTGCCAGCAGCCCAAGGACTAGCGGGGGCTCCTACGAGCAGTACTTC	CASSPRTSGGSYEQYF
TRBJ1-1	TRBV11-2	15	.	TGTGCCAGCAGCTTAGATCTAAGTTGGGTCACTGAAGCTTTCTTT	CASSLDLSWVTEAFF
TRBJ2-3	TRBV27	16	.	TGTGCCAGCAGTCTCTGGGGGGCACAGGGTACAGATACGCAGTATTTT	CASSLWGAQGTDTQYF
TRBJ1-2	TRBV28	15	.	TGTGCCAGCAGTCCTTCCCAGGGAGCAGGATATGGCTACACCTTC	CASSPSQGAGYGYTF
TRBJ1-4	TRBV10-2	15	.	TGCGCCAGCAGTAAAGGGCGGGGGGTTAATGAAAAACTGTTTTTT	CASSKGRGVNEKLFF
TRBJ1-5	TRBV20-1	13	.	TGCAGTGCTAGTTCAGGGCTGGATCAGCCCCAGCATTTT	CSASSGLDQPQHF
TRBJ1-2	TRBV10-3	14	.	TGTGCCATCAGTGAGTTTCAGACTAACTATGGCTACACCTTC	CAISEFQTNYGYTF
TRBJ2-1	TRBV6-1	17	TRBD2	TGTGCCAGCAGTGTGTACCCACTAGCGGGGTCCGGCAATGAGCAGTTCTTC	CASSVYPLAGSGNEQFF
TRBJ1-6	TRBV3-1/TRBV3-2	16	.	TGTGCCAGCAGCCAAGTGAGAGGCTTTGGGAATTCACCCCTCCACTTT	CASSQVRGFGNSPLHF